This TCR beta chain was recovered during a study of blood T cells in healthy people across ages. General observations from the study: Observed TCR beta diversity showed a strong correlation with the percentage of naive T cells as measured by flow cytometry.

This clonotype appeared a few times. The antigen is unknown. Primed by a sample-barcoded 5' primer and a J-beta primer mix, a second PCR proceeded for roughly 7 to 11 cycles. TCRdb ran MiXCR on the 5' RACE reads and lists one entry per CDR3 protein. The sample consists of 950,000 to 1,200,000 distinct CDR3 sequences, around two fifths of them appearing once. From germline, CDR1 is MNHEY and CDR2 SVGAGI. This CDR3 spans 15 amino acids. The V gene end was trimmed by 5 bases and the J gene end by 1 base; junction bases not matched to a gene: 5. The receptor was derived from a man aged 18 to 29 in good health. What was sequenced was blood. The chain couples TRBV6-5 to TRBJ2-1, with 7 bases lining up with TRBD1. CDR3 nucleotides: TGTGCCAGCAGTCCCGGGACAGAATCCTACAATGAGCAGTTCTTC. It is translated as CASSPGTESYNEQFF.